What follows are 15 T cell receptor beta chains derived from one specimen sequenced in a study of cytotoxic CD8 clonotypes in ibrutinib-treated CLL (dated by TCRdb to about 2021). Sample time point, as interpreted from the label and publication: 12 months on ibrutinib. Receptor amplification or capture employed the immunoSEQ multiplex PCR assay. TCRdb's version of the immuneACCESS table is confined to in-frame rearrangements and falls short of the full clone set. An unresolved V gene accounts for under half of the shortfall where checked; the remainder is of unknown origin. Across this sample there are over 120,000 clones, with over 60% seen only once. Roughly 13% of the sample goes to the ten largest clones. The source material was PBMCs, sampled after 12 months of ibrutinib treatment. Source of these receptors: a human donor with chronic lymphocytic leukemia.

The chain combines TRBV5-8 with TRBJ1-1; 7 bases are shared with TRBD1. This CDR3 has 15 residues. V lost 3 bases and J lost 0; bases outside the gene matches: 5. From germline, CDR1 is SGHTS and CDR2 YDEGEE. The CDR3 sequence is CASSSRGGLNTEAFF. CDR3 nucleotide sequence: TGTGCCAGCAGCTCCCGAGGGGGCCTGAACACTGAAGCTTTCTTT.

The rearrangement links TRBV4-3 to TRBJ2-4, with D possibly matching TRBD1 (5 bases). Germline values: CDR1 LGHNA, CDR2 YSLEER. The V end was cut by 0 bases, the J end by 3 bases, with 15 bases between. The CDR3 covers 17 residues. The DNA of the CDR3 is TGCGCCAGCAGCCAAGATTTAGGCAGGGTAGGCAAAAACATTCAGTACTTC. Translated: CASSQDLGRVGKNIQYF.

The chain employs TRBV19 and TRBJ2-1; TRBD2 matches 7 bases. The CDR3 extends over 15 amino acids. The trim removed 5 bases at V and 8 bases at J, leaving 12 bases unmatched. CDR1 and CDR2 (germline): LNHDA, SQIVND (reference sequence). The CDR3 nucleotides read TGTGCCAGTAGTTTGAGTAGCGGGCAGGCGGATGAGCAGTTCTTC. This gives the protein CASSLSSGQADEQFF.

This clone was seen only a few times. The chain carries TRBV10-2 and TRBJ1-5, with D maybe TRBD1 (5 bases). The CDR3 consists of 14 residues. V dropped 5 bases and J dropped 0 bases, with 8 bases sitting between them. Germline CDR1 is WSHSY and CDR2 is SAAADI. DNA for the CDR3: TGCGCCAGCAGTCTGGACACTAGCAATCAGCCCCAGCATTTT. Translating it yields CASSLDTSNQPQHF.

The CDR3 DNA follows: TGCGCCAGCAGCTTGGTTGGCAGATCAAGCTCTGGAAACACCATATATTTT. Translating it yields CASSLVGRSSSGNTIYF. The chain uses TRBV5-1 and TRBJ1-3; D gene unclear. Trimming took off 0 bases at V and 0 bases at J, with 13 bases between the two ends. Per the germline V gene, CDR1 is SGHRS and CDR2 is YFSETQ. The CDR3 runs to 17 residues.

The chain recombines TRBV15 with TRBJ2-2; 7 nucleotides match TRBD1. V was clipped by 0 bases and J by 3 bases; unmatched bases: 1. Germline V CDR1 and CDR2: LNHNV, YYDKDF (reference sequence). The CDR3 totals 15 residues. As DNA, the CDR3 is TGTGCCACCAGCAGAGATGGGACAGACACCGGGGAGCTGTTTTTT. Amino acid sequence: CATSRDGTDTGELFF.

V gene TRBV20-1 combines with J gene TRBJ2-2, with D possibly being TRBD2 (5 bases). This CDR3 has 11 residues. The germline gives CDR1 DFQATT, CDR2 SNEGSKA (reference sequence). The V end lost 5 bases, the J end lost 7 bases, and 8 bases lay between the germline ends. The CDR3 coding sequence is TGCAGTGCTGAGAGGGTCGGGGAGCTGTTTTTT. This translates into CSAERVGELFF.

The chain employs TRBV18 and TRBJ2-3; 11 nucleotides match TRBD2. The V gene end was trimmed by 4 bases and the J gene end by 6 bases; junction bases not matched to a gene: 6. The CDR3 spans 15 residues. CDR1 and CDR2 (germline): KGHSH, LQKENI. CDR3 sequence reads: CASSLGTSGIDTQYF. The CDR3 region has the DNA TGTGCCAGCTCACTTGGGACTAGCGGCATCGATACGCAGTATTTT.

V and J are TRBV7-3 and TRBJ1-3; 7 bases match TRBD1. The CDR3 loop spans 15 amino acids. The germline V gene encodes CDR1 SGHTA and CDR2 FQGTGA. V trimming: 2 bases; J trimming: 3 bases; junction bases outside the gene matches: 4. CDR3 loop: CASSLSGGYGNTIYF. Written as DNA, the CDR3 is TGTGCCAGCAGCTTATCAGGGGGATATGGAAACACCATATATTTT. Full variable domain (missing parts from reference TRBV7-3 and TRBJ1-3): GAGVSQTPSNKVTEKGKYVELRCDPISGHTALYWYRQSLGQGPEFLIYFQGTGAADDSGLPNDRFFAVRPEGSVSTLKIQRTERGDSAVYLCASSLSGGYGNTIYFGEGSWLTVV.

The chain employs TRBV27 and TRBJ1-5; weak D call: TRBD1 (6 bases). Germline CDR1 reads MNHEY; CDR2 reads SMNVEV (reference sequence). The CDR3 runs 15 residues. Trimming shortened V by 2 bases and J by 3 bases, and 11 bases separated the two germline ends. Here the CDR3 reads CASSLVGGPNQPQHF. The CDR3 DNA is TGTGCCAGCAGTTTAGTGGGGGGCCCCAATCAGCCCCAGCATTTT.

This clone was counted between two and nine times. This sequence joins TRBV7-2 and TRBJ2-7; 14 nucleotides agree with TRBD2. The trim removed 4 bases at V and 4 bases at J, leaving 3 bases unmatched. The CDR3 has 15 residues. Germline CDR1 and CDR2: SGHTA and FQGNSA. The chain's CDR3 is CASSSRLAGGYEQYF. CDR3 coding DNA: TGTGCCAGCAGCTCAAGACTAGCGGGAGGGTACGAGCAGTACTTC.

This clone was detected a few times. This chain links TRBV21-1 with TRBJ1-3. TRBV21-1 represents a pseudogene. The CDR3 totals 16 residues. The CDR3: CASSKDHPDSGNTIYF. DNA of the CDR3: TGTGCCAGCAGCAAAGACCACCCGGATTCTGGAAACACCATATATTTT.

V gene TRBV7-2 combines with J gene TRBJ1-5, with a tentative D call TRBD1 (6 bases). The CDR3 consists of 19 residues. V was trimmed by 1 base and J by 0 bases, leaving 19 bases between them. CDR1 is SGHTA and CDR2 is FQGNSA in the germline V gene. The DNA of the CDR3 is TGTGCCAGCAGCTTAGGACAGGTCGGCTTGATCAGTAGCAATCAGCCCCAGCATTTT. This codes for CASSLGQVGLISSNQPQHF.

The chain uses TRBV9 and TRBJ1-3, with D perhaps matching TRBD1 (6 bases). Between the trimmed V and J ends, which lost 0 bases and 4 bases, there was a span of 11 bases. Germline V lookup: CDR1 SGDLS, CDR2 YYNGEE. The CDR3 spans 15 residues. CDR3 DNA sequence: TGTGCCAGCAGCGTAGACGGGGGGCCAGGAAACACCATATATTTT. It specifies CASSVDGGPGNTIYF.

The chain recombines TRBV5-1 with TRBJ2-1; D is uncertain. Between the trimmed V and J ends, which lost 7 bases and 5 bases, there was a span of 10 bases. Germline CDR1 reads SGHRS; CDR2 reads YFSETQ. This CDR3 spans 12 amino acids. This chain's CDR3 is CASSSADNEQFF. CDR3 nucleotide sequence: TGCGCCAGCTCCTCGGCGGACAATGAGCAGTTCTTC.